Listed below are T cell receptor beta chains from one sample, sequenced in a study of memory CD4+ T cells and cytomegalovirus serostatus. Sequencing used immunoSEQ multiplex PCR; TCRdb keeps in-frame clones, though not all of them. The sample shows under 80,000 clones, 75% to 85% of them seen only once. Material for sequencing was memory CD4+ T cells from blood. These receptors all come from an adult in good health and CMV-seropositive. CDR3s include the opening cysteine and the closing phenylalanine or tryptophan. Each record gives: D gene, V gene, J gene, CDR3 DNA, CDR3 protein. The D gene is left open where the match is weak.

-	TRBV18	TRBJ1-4	TGTGCCAGCTCCCTCGAAGGGACGGGTGGTGAAAAACTGTTTTTT	CASSLEGTGGEKLFF
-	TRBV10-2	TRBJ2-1	TGCGCCAGCAGTGCATCGGGTTCGGGTAATGAGCAGTTCTTC	CASSASGSGNEQFF
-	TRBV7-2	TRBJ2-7	TGTGCCAGCAGCCTGACCTTCTACGAGCAGTACTTC	CASSLTFYEQYF
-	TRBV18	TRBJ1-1	TGTGCCAGCTCACCTACACGGAAGAACACTGAAGCTTTCTTT	CASSPTRKNTEAFF
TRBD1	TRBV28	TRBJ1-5	TGTGCCACCAACCTACAGGGGCGTCAGCCCCAGCATTTT	CATNLQGRQPQHF
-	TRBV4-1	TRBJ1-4	TGCGCCAGCAGCCCGCGGGGTACGGGTGAAAAACTGTTTTTT	CASSPRGTGEKLFF
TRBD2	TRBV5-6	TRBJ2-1	TGTGCCAGCAGCTTGGTTGCGACTAGCGACTACAATGAGCAGTTCTTC	CASSLVATSDYNEQFF
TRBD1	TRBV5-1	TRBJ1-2	TGCGCCAGCAGCTTGGACGGACAGGGAGGAGGGATTAGCTACACCTTC	CASSLDGQGGGISYTF
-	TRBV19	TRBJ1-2	TGTGCCAGTAACCCTAGGTTTGCGACTTATGGCTACACCTTC	CASNPRFATYGYTF
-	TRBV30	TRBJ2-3	TGTGCCTGGTCGGGGACATCCCTAGCGGATACGCAGTATTTT	CAWSGTSLADTQYF